Here is one T cell receptor beta chain with its context. The target of this receptor is not known. Within one base of it there is no much larger clone, and no base qualities were kept. In the first month after transplant, blood samples were collected up to 4 times, and after that at least monthly when available. Library method: the immunoSEQ multiplex PCR assay. Adaptive Biotechnologies carried out high-throughput TCR-beta CDR3 sequencing of genomic DNA for most patients. The paper's data handling went like this. TCR sequencing data for 15 to 20 patients were retrieved from Adaptive's ImmunoSEQ software; three other patients were processed with MiXCR and VDJtools. CDR3 nucleotide sequences shared between donor and recipient were removed because their origin could not be assigned. At least 2-fold expansion over unstimulated cells and a minimum CFSE-low frequency of 0.002% (template counts) or 0.001% (read counts) were required for clones to be classified as alloreactive. A clone was considered mappable if detected in the sequenced pre-transplant spleen, lymph node, or MLR CFSE-low populations of the donor or recipient. The cumulative frequency of alloreactive clones was calculated as a percentage of all sequences, weighted by copy number. The immuneACCESS repertoire file appears here via TCRdb, limited to in-frame rearrangements. These files lack a portion of the clones; in checked studies, under half of the deficit traces to unresolved V genes, and the cause of the others is not known. V, J and clone size reflect that table, while D and trimming were determined from the DNA. Within this sample are roughly 25,000 clones, with roughly 85% of them counted one time only. The ten largest clones represent 1.1% of the sample.

This sample was included in a study of graft-versus-host responses after intestinal transplantation (dated by TCRdb to the early 2020s). Regarding the complete study: Multivisceral, liver-intestinal, or isolated intestinal transplants were received by the recipients. Every recipient was given anti-thymocyte globulin induction, then maintenance tacrolimus and steroids for around three years. After intestinal transplantation, graft-versus-host and host-versus-graft alloreactive T cell clones were followed in the graft, circulation and bone marrow using bulk TCR-beta CDR3 sequencing. To identify alloreactive clones, pre-transplant mixed lymphocyte reaction products were sequenced and compared with unstimulated pre-transplant donor and recipient T cells. A cohort of fewer than 25 intestinal transplant recipients, including one retransplant, was enrolled, and a few patients lacking pretransplant specimens were excluded. Donor T cell macrochimerism was defined as a peak of at least 4% donor T cells among recipient peripheral blood mononuclear cells. Instead of going to the commercial service, samples from a few later patients were sequenced in-house on an Illumina MiSeq and processed with MiXCR. Overall results and qualifications from the work: The relatively low number and heterogeneity of intestinal transplant patients limited the conclusions. Early after transplant, declines in HvG clones were associated with peak levels of circulating GvH clones. GvH clones were detected in recipient bone marrow, and some appeared earlier in ileal mucosa or blood, consistent with an intestinal mucosal origin. High GvH to HvG T cell clonal ratios were observed in the allografts of patients with donor T cell macrochimerism.

From the germline V gene, CDR1 is MNHEY and CDR2 is SVGAGI. V sheds 6 bases and J sheds 9 bases, leaving 14 bases between their ends. The CDR3 goes from the cysteine to the phenylalanine over 12 residues. CDR3 DNA is the only sequence kept; it has 36 bases, read in frame from the first base. This TCR was sampled from a human patient who received an intestinal transplant, so some T cells may come from the graft donor. The V gene is TRBV6-5 and the J gene is TRBJ1-1, with the D gene call left open. The sample was PBMCs, taken roughly 29 days after intestinal transplant. The DNA reads as follows: TGTGCCAGCAGGATCGGACGGCAAAAAGCTTTCTTT. Protein translation: CASRIGRQKAFF.